One TCR beta chain is described in this entry. Antigen unknown. This sample is drawn from a study of T-cell memory formation after mild COVID-19. On the study more broadly: TCR clusters largely stayed donor specific.

The CDR3 consists of 19 residues. The J segment lost 6 bases and the V segment lost 0 bases, leaving 19 bases of the junction unmatched. The germline CDR1 and CDR2 sequences are LGHNT and FRNRAP. Libraries for TCRalpha and TCRbeta carried sample barcodes and unique molecular identifiers via 5'RACE. TCRdb processed the 5' RACE reads anew with MiXCR; each CDR3 protein has one entry. The profile covers over 350,000 distinct CDR3 sequences, with 16% appearing a single time and roughly 21% taken by the ten largest. Findings and limits, study-wide: A subset of responding clones appeared in pre-infection memory, suggesting cross-reactive memory joined.

This rearrangement joins TRBV12-5 to TRBJ1-2; 7 bases match TRBD1. The sequencing input was PBMCs or a T cell subset sorted from them (not recorded which). The TCR originated in a man between 18 and 29 years old who had mild COVID-19 (a few samples of this study predate the infection). Cell type and time point are not known. CDR3 bases: TGTGCTAGTGGTTTGGTCGGGATAGGGGGCGGGGGCAACCCCCATGGCTACACCTTC. Translation: CASGLVGIGGGGNPHGYTF.